This T cell receptor beta chain was sequenced for a study of T cell changes during pregnancy in multiple sclerosis. Using immunoSEQ multiplex PCR, the repertoire was profiled, and TCRdb retains in-frame clones only, with some absent. The data show roughly 50,000 clones, around 87% seen once. For this clone: Within the sample, other DNA sequences also encode this same CDR3.

V dropped 0 bases and J dropped 0 bases, with 6 bases sitting between them. CDR1 and CDR2 from the germline V gene are PRHDT and FYEKMQ (reference sequence). The CDR3 loop spans 14 amino acids. Sequenced material: CD8+ T cells from peripheral blood mononuclear cells, taken in the second trimester of pregnancy. This rearrangement joins TRBV13 to TRBJ2-7; tentatively, D is TRBD1 (5 bases). This clonotype was sampled from a female donor with multiple sclerosis, enrolled in a pregnancy study. DNA of the CDR3: TGTGCCAGCAGCTTAGGCGACAGCTCCTACGAGCAGTACTTC. Translated: CASSLGDSSYEQYF.